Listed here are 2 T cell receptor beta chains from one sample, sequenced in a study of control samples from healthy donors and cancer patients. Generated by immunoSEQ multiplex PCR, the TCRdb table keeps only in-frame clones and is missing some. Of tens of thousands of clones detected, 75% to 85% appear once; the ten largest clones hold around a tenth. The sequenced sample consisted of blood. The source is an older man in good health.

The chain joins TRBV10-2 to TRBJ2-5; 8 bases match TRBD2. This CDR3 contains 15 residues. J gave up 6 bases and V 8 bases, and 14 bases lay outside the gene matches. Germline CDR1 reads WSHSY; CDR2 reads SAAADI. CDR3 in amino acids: CASAADWTSPQTQYF. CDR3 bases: TGCGCCAGCGCCGCAGATTGGACTAGCCCGCAGACCCAGTACTTC.

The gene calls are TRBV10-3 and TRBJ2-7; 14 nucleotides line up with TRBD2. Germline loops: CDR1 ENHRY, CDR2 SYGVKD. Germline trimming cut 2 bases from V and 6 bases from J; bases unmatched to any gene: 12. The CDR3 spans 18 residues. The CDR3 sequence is CAISEPGLAGVVGSEQYF. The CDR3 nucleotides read TGTGCCATCAGTGAGCCGGGACTAGCGGGAGTGGTGGGCTCCGAGCAGTACTTC.